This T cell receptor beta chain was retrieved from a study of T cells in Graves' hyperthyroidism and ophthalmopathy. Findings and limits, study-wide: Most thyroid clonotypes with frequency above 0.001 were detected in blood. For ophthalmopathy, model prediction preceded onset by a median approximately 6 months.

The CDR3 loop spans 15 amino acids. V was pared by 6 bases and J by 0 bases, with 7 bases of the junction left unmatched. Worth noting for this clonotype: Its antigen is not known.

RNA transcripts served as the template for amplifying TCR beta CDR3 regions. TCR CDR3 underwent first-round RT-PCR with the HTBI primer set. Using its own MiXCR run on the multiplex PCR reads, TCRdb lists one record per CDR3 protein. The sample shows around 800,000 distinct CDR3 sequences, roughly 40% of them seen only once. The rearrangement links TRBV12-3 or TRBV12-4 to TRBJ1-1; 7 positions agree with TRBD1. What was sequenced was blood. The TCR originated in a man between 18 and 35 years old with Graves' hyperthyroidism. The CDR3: CASRGRTGMNTEAFF. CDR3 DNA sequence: TGTGCCAGCAGGGGGAGGACAGGTATGAACACTGAAGCTTTCTTT.